The 26 T cell receptor beta chains presented below share a single source sample, sequenced in a study of PD-1 blockade in classical Hodgkin lymphoma. Assay used: immunoSEQ multiplex PCR; TCRdb lists only in-frame clones, some missing. The sample lists approximately 160,000 clones, 78% occurring once. Relapses following autologous stem cell transplantation were seen in all patients, with brentuximab vedotin exposure varying. The material was peripheral blood mononuclear cells (PBMCs), obtained before the second cycle of nivolumab. All receptors derive from a human donor with classical Hodgkin lymphoma.

This rearrangement joins TRBV5-4 to TRBJ2-5, with a tentative D call TRBD1 (6 bases). CDR3 length: 15 amino acids. The V gene's germline CDR1 is SGHNT and CDR2 YYREEE (reference sequence). V was clipped by 2 bases and J by 4 bases, with 15 bases between them. CDR3 sequence (DNA): TGTGCCAGCAGCTTAGCTGGGGGCCGGGTAGAGACCCAGTACTTC. Translated: CASSLAGGRVETQYF.

The V and J genes are TRBV13 and TRBJ2-7, with 8 positions matching TRBD1. This CDR3 has 16 residues. The trim removed 0 bases at V and 1 base at J, leaving 5 bases unmatched. CDR1 and CDR2 from the germline V gene are PRHDT and FYEKMQ (reference sequence). This CDR3 reads CASSLGTGGRSYEQYF. The CDR3 DNA is TGTGCCAGCAGCTTAGGCACAGGGGGAAGATCCTACGAGCAGTACTTC.

This rearrangement joins TRBV28 to TRBJ1-3; D is unresolved. Germline CDR1 and CDR2: MDHEN and SYDVKM. The CDR3 runs 12 residues. Trimming removed 3 bases from V and 7 bases from J, with 7 bases in between. CDR3 region: CASSFLRNTIYF. The CDR3 coding sequence is TGTGCCAGCAGTTTTTTACGGAACACCATATATTTT.

This clone has only a few counts. The genes are TRBV9 and TRBJ2-2; maybe TRBD1 (5 bases). The CDR3 has 14 amino acids. The V gene lost 0 bases and the J gene lost 4 bases, with 7 bases spanning the gap. Germline values: CDR1 SGDLS, CDR2 YYNGEE. This chain's CDR3 is CASSVVQGTGELFF. The DNA of the CDR3 is TGTGCCAGCAGCGTAGTTCAGGGCACCGGGGAGCTGTTTTTT.

The V call is TRBV4-1, the J call TRBJ2-3, with unresolved D. This CDR3 is built from 14 residues. Between the trimmed V and J ends, which lost 5 bases and 0 bases, there was a span of 9 bases. Germline V gene data show CDR1 as MGHRA and CDR2 as YSYEKL. CDR3 sequence (DNA): TGCGCCAGCAGCTACGATAGGAGCACAGATACGCAGTATTTT. It translates to CASSYDRSTDTQYF.

The chain uses TRBV6-1 and TRBJ2-7, with a tentative D call TRBD2 (5 bases). CDR3 length: 13 residues. V gave up 7 bases and J gave up 6 bases, with 16 bases separating them. In germline, CDR1 is MNHNS, CDR2 SASEGT. CDR3 protein: CASKRALLSEQYF. CDR3 nucleotides: TGTGCCAGCAAGAGGGCCTTACTGAGCGAGCAGTACTTC.

This chain links TRBV19 with TRBJ2-7; no clear D gene. The germline gives CDR1 LNHDA, CDR2 SQIVND (reference sequence). The CDR3 consists of 13 residues. Trimming stripped 5 bases from V and 0 bases from J, with 8 bases between. The CDR3 is CASSGQNSYEQYF. CDR3 sequence (DNA): TGTGCCAGTAGTGGTCAGAACTCCTACGAGCAGTACTTC.

The gene calls are TRBV2 and TRBJ2-2; TRBD1 is a possible D gene (6 bases). V was shortened by 5 bases and J by 3 bases, with 10 bases between the two germline ends. The CDR3 extends over 14 amino acids. The germline CDR1 and CDR2 sequences are SNHLY and FYNNEI. The CDR3 loop reads CASSSDRYTGELFF. DNA for the CDR3: TGTGCCAGCAGTTCTGACAGGTACACCGGGGAGCTGTTTTTT.

This clone was found a few times. V usage is TRBV9 and J usage is TRBJ2-5, with TRBD2 identical over 8 bases. The CDR3 is 16 amino acids. Germline CDR1 reads SGDLS; CDR2 reads YYNGEE. V trimming: 3 bases; J trimming: 5 bases; junction bases outside the gene matches: 12. In nucleotides, the CDR3 is TGTGCCAGCAGCGAGAGCGGGAGTCTTAGCCGCGAGACCCAGTACTTC. This sequence encodes CASSESGSLSRETQYF.

This clone was seen more than once but under ten times. The chain couples TRBV5-5 to TRBJ1-1; TRBD1 is a possible D gene (5 bases). CDR1 SGHKS and CDR2 YYEKEE come from the germline V gene (reference sequence). This CDR3 has 13 amino acids. The ends were cut back, 7 bases at V and 0 bases at J, with 10 bases in the middle. CDR3 sequence (DNA): TGTGCCAGCTTGGTGGACATGAACACTGAAGCTTTCTTT. It specifies CASLVDMNTEAFF.

The chain recombines TRBV18 with TRBJ2-4; D is ambiguous. This CDR3 region has 15 residues. Germline values: CDR1 KGHSH, CDR2 LQKENI. V shed 4 bases and J shed 0 bases, with 10 bases lying between them. The CDR3 here is CASSLTQVAKNIQYF. DNA for the CDR3: TGTGCCAGCTCACTGACCCAGGTAGCCAAAAACATTCAGTACTTC.

About this clone: Other DNA sequences in this sample translate to the same CDR3. The chain has TRBV6-5 and TRBJ1-1; 7 bases agree with TRBD1. The CDR3 sequence is 14 residues long. The germline V gene has CDR1 MNHEY and CDR2 SVGAGI. With V trimmed by 2 bases and J by 3 bases, 3 bases remained unmatched. The CDR3 region is CASSYQGGDTEAFF. In DNA form, the CDR3 reads TGTGCCAGCAGTTACCAGGGGGGAGACACTGAAGCTTTCTTT.

The J gene is TRBJ2-3, the V gene TRBV19; no firm D call. The CDR3 sequence is 16 residues long. The V end lost 6 bases, the J end lost 1 base, and 17 bases lay between the germline ends. Germline CDR1 is LNHDA and CDR2 is SQIVND (reference sequence). The CDR3 DNA is TGTGCCAGTAGCCTCCTCTCTAAGGGTGGCACAGATACGCAGTATTTT. Its translation: CASSLLSKGGTDTQYF.

The V call is TRBV13, the J call TRBJ1-1, with 8 bases fitting TRBD1. This CDR3 region has 16 residues. Germline V gene lookup returns CDR1 PRHDT and CDR2 FYEKMQ (reference sequence). The junction had 8 bases not matched to a gene; V was cut back by 5 bases and J by 0 bases. The CDR3 DNA is TGTGCCAGCAGCAGCCGACAGGGGCCTCTGAACACTGAAGCTTTCTTT. The encoded protein is CASSSRQGPLNTEAFF.

The rearrangement uses TRBV11-2 and TRBJ2-3, with 7 nucleotides matching TRBD1. Germline CDR1 is SGHAT and CDR2 is FQNNGV. This CDR3 region has 16 residues. The junction had 11 bases not matched to a gene; V was cut back by 7 bases and J by 1 base. The chain's CDR3 is CASNLSPGGGTDTQYF. The CDR3 DNA reads as TGTGCCAGCAACCTATCTCCAGGGGGAGGCACAGATACGCAGTATTTT. Using reference TRBV11-2 and TRBJ2-3 for the parts outside the CDR3, the full variable domain is EAGVAQSPRYKIIEKRQSVAFWCNPISGHATLYWYQQILGQGPKLLIQFQNNGVVDDSQLPKDRFSAERLKGVDSTLKIQPAKLEDSAVYLCASNLSPGGGTDTQYFGPGTRLTVL.

V gene TRBV9 combines with J gene TRBJ2-1; 7 nucleotides line up with TRBD2. The CDR3 sequence is 15 residues long. Germline lookup yields CDR1 SGDLS and CDR2 YYNGEE. The V and J ends lost 0 bases and 5 bases, in that order; junction bases with no gene match: 5. The CDR3 region has the DNA TGTGCCAGCAGCGTAGTGGAGGGAGGGAACAATGAGCAGTTCTTC. This sequence encodes CASSVVEGGNNEQFF.

The genes are TRBV6-5 and TRBJ2-4; 7 nucleotides line up with TRBD1. The CDR3 loop spans 16 amino acids. The V segment lost 2 bases and the J segment 3 bases; nucleotides outside the gene matches: 7. Germline CDR1 MNHEY, CDR2 SVGAGI. CDR3 DNA: TGTGCCAGCAGTTACGCTGGGGCAGGGGGCAAAAACATTCAGTACTTC. Its translation is CASSYAGAGGKNIQYF.

The genes are TRBV6-6 and TRBJ2-7; TRBD1 agrees at 9 bases. The V and J ends lost 6 bases and 6 bases, in that order; junction bases with no gene match: 9. The CDR3 totals 14 residues. CDR1 is MNHNY and CDR2 is SVGAGI in the germline V gene (reference sequence). The CDR3 DNA reads TGTGCCAGCAGCAGAACAGGGGGCGGCTCCGAGCAGTACTTC. It is translated as CASSRTGGGSEQYF.

The CDR3 sequence is CASSLLSGVYSNQPQHF. The CDR3 coding sequence is TGTGCCAGCAGTTTATTATCGGGGGTATATAGCAATCAGCCCCAGCATTTT. The V gene is TRBV27, the J gene TRBJ1-5; D possibly corresponds to TRBD1 (5 bases). The CDR3 is 17 amino acids. The germline V gene encodes CDR1 MNHEY and CDR2 SMNVEV (reference sequence). The V gene lost 1 base and the J gene lost 0 bases, with 13 bases spanning the gap.

This clone was counted only a few times. The genes are TRBV7-9 and TRBJ1-2, with D possibly matching TRBD1 (5 bases). Looked up from germline, CDR1 is SEHNR and CDR2 is FQNEAQ (reference sequence). The germline V and J ends were trimmed by 10 bases and 4 bases, with 19 bases remaining between them. The CDR3 covers 14 residues. CDR3 residues: CATRAGGGGYGYTF. CDR3 coding DNA: TGTGCCACCCGTGCTGGGGGTGGGGGCTATGGCTACACCTTC.

With regard to this clone: At one end the junction does not follow the germline gene, possibly because of a read error. The rearrangement joins TRBV5-3 to TRBJ1-2; D call uncertain. TRBV5-3 counts as an open reading frame of uncertain function. CDR3 length: 13 residues. The CDR3 DNA reads as TGTGCCAGCAGCTTTTGGAGCCCCATCGGCTACACCTTC. Translating gives CASSFWSPIGYTF.

V and J are TRBV4-3 and TRBJ2-1; 7 bases line up with TRBD2. J was trimmed by 3 bases and V by 3 bases; bases with no gene match: 5. The CDR3 covers 15 residues. Germline CDR1 is LGHNA and CDR2 is YSLEER. The CDR3 sequence is CASSHTWTSYNEQFF. Here the CDR3 DNA reads TGCGCCAGCAGCCATACCTGGACTAGCTACAATGAGCAGTTCTTC.

The rearrangement uses TRBV9 and TRBJ2-1; 10 positions agree with TRBD2. Germline CDR1 and CDR2: SGDLS and YYNGEE. The CDR3 contains 15 residues. Losses at the gene ends were 3 bases for V and 9 bases for J; bases not matched to a gene: 9. CDR3 loop: CASSAWASGSVEQFF. In nucleotides, the CDR3 is TGTGCCAGCAGCGCATGGGCTAGCGGGAGCGTTGAGCAGTTCTTC.

The chain couples TRBV6-1 to TRBJ2-3; D is undetermined. The V and J ends lost 7 bases and 1 base respectively, with 6 bases between them. CDR1 and CDR2 from the germline V gene are MNHNS and SASEGT. The CDR3 is 12 amino acids. CDR3 amino acids: CASNYGTDTQYF. In nucleotides, the CDR3 is TGTGCCAGCAACTACGGCACAGATACGCAGTATTTT.

This clone was found a few times. This sequence joins TRBV5-1 and TRBJ1-2; no reliable D call. Germline V lookup: CDR1 SGHRS, CDR2 YFSETQ. The V and J ends lost 0 bases and 6 bases respectively, with 12 bases between them. The CDR3 is 14 amino acids. DNA of the CDR3: TGCGCCAGCAGCTTGGATGCGGGCCGTGATGGCTACACCTTC. Translated, it gives CASSLDAGRDGYTF.

The chain uses TRBV16 and TRBJ1-1; no clear D. This CDR3 region has 14 residues. Germline lookup yields CDR1 KGHSY and CDR2 FQNENV. Deletions cut 2 bases from V and 1 base from J, with 8 bases between. CDR3 amino acids: CASSQEVRNTEAFF. The CDR3 region has the DNA TGTGCCAGCAGCCAAGAGGTCAGGAACACTGAAGCTTTCTTT.